The 14 T cell receptor beta chains reported below all come from one sample, sequenced in a study of T cell responses to AZD1222 COVID-19 vaccine. Repertoires were generated with immunoSEQ multiplex PCR, while TCRdb's copy carries only in-frame clones and drops some. The sample carries around 99,000 clones, around 87% recorded once. The sequences come from peripheral blood, collected 28 days after the second AZD1222 dose. Receptor source: an adult who received the AZD1222 COVID-19 vaccine.

This clone is a singleton in its sample. The genes are TRBV5-1 and TRBJ1-1, with D maybe TRBD1 (5 bases). Trimming took off 1 base at V and 2 bases at J, with 12 bases between the two ends. Germline V CDR1 and CDR2: SGHRS, YFSETQ. The CDR3 sequence is 15 residues long. The CDR3 bases are TGCGCCAGCAGCTTGTCCGAGGGACTCAACACTGAAGCTTTCTTT. This codes for CASSLSEGLNTEAFF.

V usage is TRBV6-2 or TRBV6-3 and J usage is TRBJ2-1, with D maybe TRBD1 (6 bases). Per the germline V gene, CDR1 is MNHEY and CDR2 is SVGEGT. V lost 0 bases to trimming and J lost 0 bases, with 9 bases between them. This CDR3 spans 16 amino acids. CDR3 bases: TGTGCCAGCAGTTACTCGATAGGGGGCTCCTACAATGAGCAGTTCTTC. Protein product: CASSYSIGGSYNEQFF.

The CDR3, as DNA: TGTGCCTGGAGTATCGGTTACGAGCAGTACTTC. It yields the protein CAWSIGYEQYF. The chain uses TRBV30 and TRBJ2-7; D gene uncertain. The V gene's germline CDR1 is GTSNPN and CDR2 SVGIG (reference sequence). V was trimmed by 2 bases and J by 4 bases, leaving 6 bases between them. The CDR3 extends over 11 amino acids.

The J gene is TRBJ2-7, the V gene TRBV5-3; D unresolved. TRBV5-3 is an open reading frame whose function is uncertain. V was cut by 0 bases and J by 6 bases, with 16 bases left in between. This CDR3 is 15 amino acids long. CDR3 protein: CARSLAKSDRPEQYF. The CDR3 DNA reads as TGTGCCAGAAGCTTGGCCAAGTCAGACCGCCCCGAGCAGTACTTC.

This chain joins TRBV2 and TRBJ1-6; no definite D call. The CDR3 loop spans 13 amino acids. Trimming pared 4 bases from V and 13 bases from J, leaving 14 bases between. CDR1 is SNHLY and CDR2 is FYNNEI in the germline V gene. This CDR3 is CASSGGRVNPLHF. CDR3 in DNA: TGTGCCAGCAGTGGCGGGCGCGTCAACCCCCTCCACTTT.

V is TRBV30 and J is TRBJ1-1; a weak D match, TRBD1 (5 bases). Trimming cost V 7 bases and J 4 bases, with 13 bases left between them. Germline V gene lookup returns CDR1 GTSNPN and CDR2 SVGIG (reference sequence). The CDR3 is 12 amino acids. The CDR3 spells CASHRRGTEAFF. The CDR3, as DNA: TGTGCCTCCCATAGGAGGGGCACTGAAGCTTTCTTT.

The chain recombines TRBV24-1 with TRBJ1-4; unclear D gene. V lost 4 bases and J 2 bases, leaving 16 bases between the germline ends. Germline loops: CDR1 KGHDR, CDR2 SFDVKD. CDR3 size: 17 residues. CDR3 coding DNA: TGTGCCACCAGTGACACCGGGCCCCGCACGACTAATGAAAAACTGTTTTTT. This gives the protein CATSDTGPRTTNEKLFF.

The gene calls are TRBV24-1 and TRBJ2-2; D is ambiguous. The V end lost 0 bases, the J end lost 6 bases, and 1 base lay between the germline ends. CDR3 length equals 12 residues. Germline V gene data show CDR1 as KGHDR and CDR2 as SFDVKD. CDR3: CATSDLSGELFF. The CDR3 DNA follows: TGTGCCACCAGTGATTTGTCCGGGGAGCTGTTTTTT.

CDR3 sequence (DNA): TGTGCCAGCAGTCGAAACGGGGAGCTGTTTTTT. This gives the protein CASSRNGELFF. V usage is TRBV9 and J usage is TRBJ2-2; no definite D call. CDR1 SGDLS and CDR2 YYNGEE come from the germline V gene. The CDR3 spans 11 residues. Trimming removed 5 bases from V and 7 bases from J, with 6 bases in between.

The chain uses TRBV9 and TRBJ2-7; TRBD1 is a possible D gene (5 bases). V was clipped by 6 bases and J by 0 bases, with 13 bases between them. The CDR3 covers 14 residues. The germline V gene has CDR1 SGDLS and CDR2 YYNGEE. CDR3 amino acids: CASTKDISSYEQYF. The CDR3 region has the DNA TGTGCCAGCACGAAGGACATAAGCTCCTACGAGCAGTACTTC. The whole variable domain, remainder taken from reference TRBV9 and TRBJ2-7, is DSGVTQTPKHLITATGQRVTLRCSPRSGDLSVYWYQQSLDQGLQFLIQYYNGEERAKGNILERFSAQQFPDLHSELNLSSLELGDSALYFCASTKDISSYEQYFGPGTRLTVT.

The count of this clone is one. The V gene is TRBV6-2 or TRBV6-3, the J gene TRBJ2-1; possible D gene TRBD1, 5 bases. This CDR3 has 15 residues. Germline values: CDR1 MNHEY, CDR2 SVGEGT. The V end lost 5 bases, the J end lost 4 bases, and 15 bases lay between the germline ends. In nucleotides, the CDR3 is TGTGCCAGCAGTCGATCTCAGGGCGTTTACAATGAGCAGTTCTTC. Its translation: CASSRSQGVYNEQFF.

The chain recombines TRBV27 with TRBJ1-2, with unresolved D. Germline V CDR1 and CDR2: MNHEY, SMNVEV (reference sequence). This CDR3 has 14 residues. Trimming stripped 2 bases from V and 5 bases from J, with 12 bases between. CDR3 protein: CASSLTPGSYGYTF. CDR3 coding DNA: TGTGCCAGCAGTTTAACGCCAGGCTCATATGGCTACACCTTC.

The V gene is TRBV27, the J gene TRBJ2-7; 9 bases fit TRBD1. The V and J ends lost 6 bases and 11 bases, in that order; junction bases with no gene match: 17. The CDR3 totals 15 residues. From germline, CDR1 is MNHEY and CDR2 SMNVEV (reference sequence). In nucleotides, the CDR3 is TGTGCCAGCAGACGGGACAGGGCCCCTACGAGCGGAAAGTACTTC. Translating it yields CASRRDRAPTSGKYF.

The chain carries TRBV7-2 and TRBJ1-3; D uncertain. CDR1 SGHTA and CDR2 FQGNSA come from the germline V gene. Trimming took off 1 base at V and 6 bases at J, with 4 bases between the two ends. The CDR3 is made up of 12 amino acids. The CDR3 protein is CASSLGTNTIYF. The DNA for the CDR3 is TGTGCCAGCAGCTTAGGTACAAACACCATATATTTT. Full variable domain (missing parts from reference TRBV7-2 and TRBJ1-3): GAGVSQSPSNKVTEKGKDVELRCDPISGHTALYWYRQSLGQGLEFLIYFQGNSAPDKSGLPSDRFSAERTGGSVSTLTIQRTQQEDSAVYLCASSLGTNTIYFGEGSWLTVV.